This TCR beta chain originates from a study of chemoradiotherapy in HPV16-positive cancers. CDR3 size: 14 residues. Germline V gene data show CDR1 as SGDLS and CDR2 as YYNGEE. Trimming cost V 2 bases and J 4 bases; bases outside gene matches: 2. Notes on this clone: Its antigen is currently unknown.

The data were produced by immunoSEQ multiplex PCR, yet TCRdb's version contains in-frame clones alone and is incomplete. The table has about 20,000 clones, about four fifths seen once. Study-level points and caveats: Candidate HPV-specific clones and E7-related TCR motifs grew in tumor during treatment.

V and J are TRBV9 and TRBJ1-1; TRBD1 agrees at 10 bases. This receptor was obtained from a human donor with HPV-associated anogenital cancer. The sample here was blood, taken from a patient who underwent chemoradiotherapy. CDR3 region: CASSVGQGSTEAFF. CDR3 in DNA: TGTGCCAGCAGCGTGGGACAGGGGAGCACTGAAGCTTTCTTT.